This T cell receptor (beta chain) was identified during a study of blood T cells in healthy people across ages. Combining a sample-barcoded 5' primer with a J-beta primer mix, a second PCR ran for 7 to 11 cycles. MiXCR, run by TCRdb on the 5' RACE reads, gives a single entry per CDR3 protein. The sample has more than 650,000 distinct CDR3 sequences, approximately 22% seen once. This clonotype was observed many times. The sequence was collected from an older man in good health. The sequencing sample was made of blood.

CDR3: CASSLTSDTEAFF. The CDR3 region has the DNA TGTGCCAGCAGTTTAACATCGGACACTGAAGCTTTCTTT. The chain recombines TRBV12-3 or TRBV12-4 with TRBJ1-1; unclear D gene. CDR3 length equals 13 residues. The ends were cut back, 2 bases at V and 3 bases at J, with 7 bases in the middle.